Below are 23 T cell receptor beta chains sequenced from a single sample in a study of shared clonotypes between healthy human individuals. Clones were read by immunoSEQ multiplex PCR, and TCRdb kept only the in-frame ones, dropping some. The sample includes about 2.4 million clones, approximately 94% seen only once; the top ten take over 0.12%. Sequences were obtained from naive CD4+ T cells sorted from blood. Stated subset: CD45RA+ positively selected. The receptors originated from a man aged 18 to 29 in good health.

The chain recombines TRBV7-9 with TRBJ1-1; no firm D call. This CDR3 comprises 16 residues. Germline CDR1 and CDR2: SEHNR and FQNEAQ (reference sequence). V gave up 1 base and J gave up 0 bases, with 12 bases separating them. The CDR3 region is CASSLVGLRLNTEAFF. The CDR3 region has the DNA TGTGCCAGCAGCTTAGTTGGTCTAAGATTGAACACTGAAGCTTTCTTT.

The J gene is TRBJ2-6, the V gene TRBV29-1; 7 positions match TRBD1. Germline V gives CDR1 SQVTM, CDR2 ANQGSEA. The CDR3 runs 15 residues. The junction had 7 bases not matched to a gene; V was cut back by 4 bases and J by 4 bases. CDR3 DNA: TGCAGCGTTGGACAGGGACATGCGGGGGCCAACGTCCTGACTTTC. Translation: CSVGQGHAGANVLTF.

Turning to this clone: One end of the junction does not line up with germline, which may come from a read error. This chain joins TRBV6-1 and TRBJ2-7; weak D call: TRBD1 (5 bases). The CDR3 length is 13 residues. CDR1 is MNHNS and CDR2 is SASEGT in the germline V gene. In nucleotides, the CDR3 is TGCGCCAGCAGTGTGGACACCAGCTACGAGCAGTACTTC. Amino acids: CASSVDTSYEQYF.

The chain is built from TRBV7-2 and TRBJ1-5, with no clear D. CDR1 is SGHTA, CDR2 FQGNSA, per germline. Trimming took 1 base from V and 0 from J, leaving 4 bases between them. This CDR3 is 14 amino acids long. The CDR3 nucleotides are TGTGCCAGCAGCTTAGTTTTTAGCAATCAGCCCCAGCATTTT. Its protein product is CASSLVFSNQPQHF.

This chain links TRBV5-8 with TRBJ2-4, with a weak D call TRBD2 (7 bases). Germline V gene data show CDR1 as SGHTS and CDR2 as YDEGEE. V dropped 2 bases and J dropped 4 bases, with 13 bases sitting between them. CDR3 length equals 15 residues. In nucleotides, the CDR3 is TGTGCCAGCAGCTTACTAAAGGGGGGGAAAAACATTCAGTACTTC. This encodes CASSLLKGGKNIQYF.

This chain joins TRBV29-1 and TRBJ1-5; maybe TRBD1 (5 bases). The germline V gene has CDR1 SQVTM and CDR2 ANQGSEA. The CDR3 is 15 amino acids. V shed 7 bases and J shed 4 bases, with 20 bases lying between them. This CDR3 reads CSARLGQGVNQPQHF. CDR3 DNA sequence: TGCAGCGCCCGTCTGGGGCAGGGAGTGAATCAGCCCCAGCATTTT.

The rearrangement uses TRBV5-1 and TRBJ2-3; 9 nucleotides match TRBD2. The CDR3 is made up of 17 amino acids. CDR1 and CDR2 (germline): SGHRS, YFSETQ. J lost 2 bases, V lost 0 bases, and 7 bases had no gene match. CDR3 sequence reads: CASSLARTSDTTDTQYF. The CDR3 DNA follows: TGCGCCAGCAGCTTGGCCCGGACTAGCGACACCACAGATACGCAGTATTTT.

DNA for the CDR3: TGTGCCTGGAGGGGTCGGAGCACAGATACGCAGTATTTT. This translates into CAWRGRSTDTQYF. The chain recombines TRBV30 with TRBJ2-3, with no clear D. Germline-derived CDR1 and CDR2 are GTSNPN and SVGIG (reference sequence). CDR3 size: 13 residues. The ends were cut back, 3 bases at V and 0 bases at J, with 7 bases in the middle.

The V and J genes are TRBV7-2 and TRBJ2-7; 7 nucleotides line up with TRBD1. Germline values: CDR1 SGHTA, CDR2 FQGNSA. The CDR3 is made up of 14 amino acids. V lost 10 bases, J lost 0 bases, and 9 bases stayed unmatched. The CDR3 DNA is TGTGCCACATCTAGAGACAGGGCCTCCTACGAGCAGTACTTC. Translated: CATSRDRASYEQYF.

In the case of this clone: This sample includes further DNA sequences coding for the same CDR3. CDR3 coding DNA: TGTGCCAGCAGCTACCGGGGAGGCTATGGCTACACCTTC. Translated: CASSYRGGYGYTF. This sequence joins TRBV7-9 and TRBJ1-2; D is uncertain. The CDR3 is made up of 13 amino acids. Germline V gives CDR1 SEHNR, CDR2 FQNEAQ (reference sequence). V dropped 4 bases and J dropped 4 bases, with 10 bases sitting between them.

V is TRBV10-1 and J is TRBJ2-1; 10 bases line up with TRBD2. The CDR3 extends over 16 amino acids. CDR1 is WNHNN, CDR2 SYGVQD, per germline (reference sequence). Losses at the gene ends were 0 bases for V and 4 bases for J; bases not matched to a gene: 3. In DNA, the CDR3 is TGCGCCAGCAGTGAGTCCCGACTAGCGGGTTACAATGAGCAGTTCTTC. Translation: CASSESRLAGYNEQFF.

The V gene is TRBV5-1, the J gene TRBJ1-2; D is unresolved. CDR3 size: 14 residues. CDR1 is SGHRS and CDR2 is YFSETQ in the germline V gene. Trimming stripped 6 bases from V and 8 bases from J, with 20 bases between. The CDR3 protein is CASNTAGGVLGYTF. CDR3 nucleotide sequence: TGCGCCAGCAATACGGCGGGAGGAGTCCTCGGCTACACCTTC.

This chain connects TRBV5-4 to TRBJ1-2; possible D gene TRBD1, 6 bases. CDR1 is SGHNT, CDR2 YYREEE, per germline (reference sequence). V was trimmed by 5 bases and J by 10 bases, leaving 18 bases between them. The CDR3 contains 13 residues. As DNA, the CDR3 is TGTGCCAGCAGTTTTTCGGGGGCTGAAGTCTACACCTTC. Its protein is CASSFSGAEVYTF.

The V gene is TRBV11-2, the J gene TRBJ2-3, with D tentatively TRBD1 (5 bases). The germline V and J ends were trimmed by 6 bases and 2 bases, with 12 bases remaining between them. CDR1 and CDR2 from the germline V gene are SGHAT and FQNNGV. The CDR3 consists of 14 residues. The CDR3 sequence is CASSLQGHTDTQYF. The CDR3 DNA follows: TGTGCCAGCAGTCTTCAAGGACACACAGATACGCAGTATTTT.

The chain uses TRBV6-5 and TRBJ1-1; D possibly corresponds to TRBD1 (5 bases). CDR3 length: 14 residues. V dropped 0 bases and J dropped 7 bases, with 12 bases sitting between them. In germline, CDR1 is MNHEY, CDR2 SVGAGI. For the CDR3, the DNA is TGTGCCAGCAGTTACTCGACCAGGGTGAGTGAAGCTTTCTTT. Translation: CASSYSTRVSEAFF.

CDR3 loop: CAWSRWTSYEQYF. CDR3 nucleotide sequence: TGTGCCTGGAGTCGCTGGACTTCCTACGAGCAGTACTTC. The rearrangement joins TRBV30 to TRBJ2-7, with a weak D call TRBD2 (5 bases). CDR3 length equals 13 residues. Germline V gene sequence: CDR1 GTSNPN, CDR2 SVGIG (reference sequence). The V gene lost 2 bases and the J gene lost 1 base, with 9 bases spanning the gap.

V usage is TRBV4-1 and J usage is TRBJ2-3; D not certain. The CDR3 covers 16 residues. The ends were cut back, 0 bases at V and 4 bases at J, with 14 bases in the middle. CDR1 and CDR2 (germline): MGHRA, YSYEKL. In DNA form, the CDR3 reads TGCGCCAGCAGCCAAGAGTCACTGGTTGGGGCAGATACGCAGTATTTT. Translated, it gives CASSQESLVGADTQYF.

Concerning this clone itself: Other DNA sequences in this specimen translate into the identical CDR3. The chain uses TRBV7-2 and TRBJ1-3, with D perhaps matching TRBD1 (6 bases). V was cut by 3 bases and J by 3 bases, with 6 bases left in between. The length of the CDR3 is 13 residues. The germline V gene has CDR1 SGHTA and CDR2 FQGNSA. The CDR3 nucleotides read TGTGCCAGCAGCTTCAGGGGTGGAAACACCATATATTTT. Its translation is CASSFRGGNTIYF.

V and J are TRBV14 and TRBJ2-1, with 10 bases matching TRBD2. J lost 8 bases, V lost 2 bases, and 9 bases had no gene match. The CDR3 sequence is 16 residues long. In germline, CDR1 is SGHDN, CDR2 FVKESK. The CDR3 is CASSQRLAGVRYEQFF. In nucleotides, the CDR3 is TGTGCCAGCAGCCAACGTCTAGCGGGAGTAAGGTATGAGCAGTTCTTC.

For the CDR3, the DNA is TGTGCCAGCAGCGCAGGACTAGAGCTGGATTTTCATGAGCAGTTCTTC. Amino acids: CASSAGLELDFHEQFF. The rearrangement joins TRBV9 to TRBJ2-1, with 7 bases aligning to TRBD2. Trimming removed 3 bases from V and 8 bases from J; junction bases left unmatched: 14. The germline gives CDR1 SGDLS, CDR2 YYNGEE. CDR3 size: 16 residues.

The V call is TRBV19, the J call TRBJ2-1, with 9 bases aligning to TRBD1. V lost 3 bases and J lost 9; bases outside the gene matches: 9. Germline loops: CDR1 LNHDA, CDR2 SQIVND (reference sequence). The CDR3 contains 15 residues. The DNA of the CDR3 is TGTGCCAGTAGTATGGGGAACAGGGGGCTGGGTGAGCAGTTCTTC. This encodes CASSMGNRGLGEQFF. The full variable domain, its missing parts supplied by reference TRBV19 and TRBJ2-1, is DGGITQSPKYLFRKEGQNVTLSCEQNLNHDAMYWYRQDPGQGLRLIYYSQIVNDFQKGDIAEGYSVSREKKESFPLTVTSAQKNPTAFYLCASSMGNRGLGEQFFGPGTRLTVL.

This chain links TRBV30 with TRBJ2-5; 10 bases match TRBD1. Matching the DNA end better, TRBJ2-7 makes the J call doubtful. The germline gives CDR1 GTSNPN, CDR2 SVGIG (reference sequence). The CDR3 has 12 amino acids. The DNA of the CDR3 is TGTGCCTGGGGGACAGGGGTCTACGAGCAGTACTTC. Its protein is CAWGTGVYEQYF.

This clone was observed a handful of times. The chain carries TRBV6-1 and TRBJ1-1; D gene uncertain. Germline V gene data show CDR1 as MNHNS and CDR2 as SASEGT. There are 14 residues in the CDR3. Trimming stripped 3 bases from V and 0 bases from J, with 8 bases between. The CDR3 here is CASSDMGMNTEAFF. DNA for the CDR3: TGTGCCAGCAGTGATATGGGGATGAACACTGAAGCTTTCTTT.